The 7 T cell receptor beta chains below come from one sample, sequenced in a study of blood T cell repertoires in COVID-19. The data were produced by immunoSEQ multiplex PCR, yet TCRdb's version contains in-frame clones alone and is incomplete. The sample has about 75,000 clones, approximately 90% seen once. The specimen sequenced was peripheral blood. The receptors come from a human donor in a cohort sampled during active COVID-19.

The chain couples TRBV20-1 to TRBJ2-1; the match to TRBD2 covers 12 bases. The CDR3 totals 16 residues. V shed 3 bases, J shed 4 bases, and the junction held 7 bases outside the gene matches. The V gene's germline CDR1 is DFQATT and CDR2 SNEGSKA (reference sequence). CDR3 loop: CSASETGTSGYNEQFF. CDR3 DNA: TGCAGTGCTAGTGAAACCGGGACTAGCGGGTACAATGAGCAGTTCTTC.

The rearrangement joins TRBV19 to TRBJ2-3; no reliable D call. Germline-derived CDR1 and CDR2 are LNHDA and SQIVND (reference sequence). The CDR3 is 16 residues long. V was trimmed by 5 bases and J by 3 bases, leaving 18 bases between them. Here the CDR3 DNA reads TGTGCCAGTAGTCTCCCACTCTCGAAAGAGACAGATACGCAGTATTTT. As protein: CASSLPLSKETDTQYF.

This rearrangement joins TRBV5-1 to TRBJ2-1; 7 bases match TRBD1. The V and J ends lost 0 bases and 12 bases, in that order; junction bases with no gene match: 9. In germline, CDR1 is SGHRS, CDR2 YFSETQ. This CDR3 comprises 14 residues. CDR3 amino acids: CASSLVPPTGVQFF. The CDR3 coding sequence is TGCGCCAGCAGCTTGGTTCCACCAACAGGGGTGCAGTTCTTC. Filled out from reference TRBV5-1 and TRBJ2-1, the complete variable domain reads KAGVTQTPRYLIKTRGQQVTLSCSPISGHRSVSWYQQTPGQGLQFLFEYFSETQRNKGNFPGRFSGRQFSNSRSEMNVSTLELGDSALYLCASSLVPPTGVQFFGPGTRLTVL.

This chain joins TRBV5-1 and TRBJ2-6; possibly TRBD1 for D (6 bases). Germline V gives CDR1 SGHRS, CDR2 YFSETQ. V lost 0 bases and J 2 bases, leaving 9 bases between the germline ends. The CDR3 spans 16 residues. The CDR3, as DNA: TGCGCCAGCAGCTTGGCCGACAGGCCTGGGGCCAACGTCCTGACTTTC. Translated, it gives CASSLADRPGANVLTF.

This chain uses TRBV6-2 or TRBV6-3 with TRBJ2-3; D may be TRBD2 (5 bases). Germline CDR1 is MNHEY and CDR2 is SVGEGT. The germline V and J ends were trimmed by 0 bases and 8 bases, with 12 bases remaining between them. CDR3 length: 14 amino acids. The CDR3 region has the DNA TGTGCCAGCAGTTACTCGAGCGGATTAGGTACGCAGTATTTT. Translation gives CASSYSSGLGTQYF.

The chain links TRBV24-1 to TRBJ2-3; 7 nucleotides match TRBD1. V shed 6 bases, J shed 1 base, and the junction held 9 bases outside the gene matches. The germline CDR1 and CDR2 sequences are KGHDR and SFDVKD. This CDR3 is built from 16 residues. As DNA, the CDR3 is TGTGCCACCAGTTTAGGGGGCGACGTCGGCACAGATACGCAGTATTTT. Its protein is CATSLGGDVGTDTQYF.

J is TRBJ1-1 and V is TRBV28; D may be TRBD1 (6 bases). Trimming pared 6 bases from V and 7 bases from J, leaving 9 bases between. The CDR3 runs to 11 residues. Germline CDR1 is MDHEN and CDR2 is SYDVKM. The CDR3 loop is CASRTGIEAFF. CDR3 nucleotides: TGTGCCAGCAGAACAGGGATTGAAGCTTTCTTT.